Listed here are 22 T cell receptor delta chains from one sample, sequenced in a study of gamma-delta T cells after stem cell transplantation. TCRdb ran CATT on the RT-PCR reads. Seen here are some 13,000 delta-chain clones, roughly 29% observed once, and the top ten hold approximately 3.9%. What was sequenced was gamma-delta T cells. These receptor sequences come from a human donor. It is not recorded whose cells these are; they may come from a transplant donor.

In its sample, this clone was seen a few times. The chain combines TRDV1 with TRDJ1; 11 bases are shared with TRDD3. The CDR3 covers 20 residues. The germline V gene has CDR1 TSWWSYY and CDR2 QGS. V trimming: 1 base; J trimming: 2 bases; junction bases outside the gene matches: 15. In DNA, the CDR3 is TGTGCTCTTGGGGAACGGACGGGACTGGGGGATAGTTGGGGTACCGATAAACTCATCTTT. It codes for CALGERTGLGDSWGTDKLIF.

In this sample, this clone turned up a few times. The V gene is TRDV1, the J gene TRDJ1, with 7 bases aligning to TRDD3. This CDR3 contains 19 residues. CDR1 and CDR2 from the germline V gene are TSWWSYY and QGS. The V segment lost 3 bases and the J segment 1 base; nucleotides outside the gene matches: 17. The CDR3, as DNA: TGTGCTCTTGGGGATTCCCCCGGGGGGGATCGAAAACCCACCGATAAACTCATCTTT. This encodes CALGDSPGGDRKPTDKLIF.

The chain uses TRDV1 and TRDJ1; 7 nucleotides align to TRDD3. The CDR3 loop spans 22 amino acids. Germline V lookup: CDR1 TSWWSYY, CDR2 QGS. V was clipped by 0 bases and J by 6 bases; unmatched bases: 28. The CDR3 DNA follows: TGTGCTCTTGGGGAACTCCAAATTGGGGGACTCTGGGAATCAGGGATCCGACATAAACTCATCTTT. This sequence encodes CALGELQIGGLWESGIRHKLIF.

This clone has a handful of counts. The junction and the germline gene differ at one end; a read error may be behind it. The J gene is TRDJ2, the V gene TRDV2; TRDD3 aligns across 9 bases. The CDR3 is 14 residues long. CDR1 and CDR2 (germline): GEAIGNYY, EKD. The DNA of the CDR3 is TGTGCCCGTGACAAGCTGGGGGATACAGCACAACTCTTCTTT. Encoded protein: CARDKLGDTAQLFF.

This clone has only one observation. The chain links TRDV1 to TRDJ2; 13 nucleotides line up with TRDD3. CDR1 is TSWWSYY, CDR2 QGS, per germline. CDR3 size: 18 residues. The V gene end was trimmed by 5 bases and the J gene end by 0 bases; junction bases not matched to a gene: 6. The CDR3 loop is CALGNWGIRVALTAQLFF. The CDR3 region has the DNA TGTGCTCTTGGGAACTGGGGGATACGGGTGGCTTTGACAGCACAACTCTTCTTT.

This clone has more than one count but fewer than ten. The DNA of the CDR3 is TGTGCCTGTGACACCGTGGGGGTAAGCTCCTGGGACACCCGACAGATGTTTTTC. This translates into CACDTVGVSSWDTRQMFF. V and J are TRDV2 and TRDJ3; weak D call: TRDD3 (6 bases). Germline V lookup: CDR1 GEAIGNYY, CDR2 EKD. The CDR3 has 18 amino acids. The ends were cut back, 0 bases at V and 0 bases at J, with 11 bases in the middle.

The J gene is TRDJ1, the V gene TRDV1; 8 nucleotides line up with TRDD3. The CDR3 is 20 residues long. Per germline, CDR1 TSWWSYY and CDR2 QGS. The V and J ends lost 2 bases and 2 bases, in that order; junction bases with no gene match: 19. The CDR3 protein is CALGERGCPTEGYATDKLIF. In DNA form, the CDR3 reads TGTGCTCTTGGGGAAAGGGGATGCCCTACTGAGGGATACGCGACCGATAAACTCATCTTT.

With respect to this clone: At one end the junction does not follow the germline gene, possibly because of a read error. The chain combines TRDV2 with TRDJ3; the match to TRDD3 covers 7 bases. The CDR3 covers 20 residues. Germline CDR1 reads GEAIGNYY; CDR2 reads EKD. The CDR3 region has the DNA TGTGCCTGTGACGCTCTGGGGGTGATTAGTAGCTCCTGTGACACCCGACCGATGTTTTTC. This codes for CACDALGVISSSCDTRPMFF.

This clone was seen just once. At one end the junction does not follow the germline gene, possibly because of a read error. This sample includes further DNA sequences coding for the same CDR3. CDR3 residues: CAASESDNFFGGNRYTDKLIF. DNA of the CDR3: TGTGCCGCAAGCGAGTCAGACAACTTTTTTGGGGGCAACCGGTACACCGATAAACTCATCTTT. J is TRDJ1 and V is TRAV29/DV5; TRDD3 is a possible D gene (6 bases). Germline V lookup: CDR1 NSMFDY, CDR2 ISSIKDK. The CDR3 is 21 amino acids.

Comment on this clone: This clone may be a read error of a much larger clone one base away. The chain links TRDV2 to TRDJ2; TRDD3 matches 10 bases. Looked up from germline, CDR1 is GEAIGNYY and CDR2 is EKD. The CDR3 loop spans 15 amino acids. The CDR3 region is CACDVLGDLTAKLFF. The DNA of the CDR3 is TGTGCCTGTGACGTACTGGGGGATTTGACAGCAAAACTCTTCTTT.

The chain has TRDV1 and TRDJ1; 8 nucleotides align to TRDD3. V lost 4 bases to trimming and J lost 0 bases; unmatched junction nucleotides: 16. Per the germline V gene, CDR1 is TSWWSYY and CDR2 is QGS. The CDR3 runs to 19 residues. The CDR3 here is CALGVCPGAGGLYTDKLIF. The CDR3 DNA follows: TGTGCTCTTGGGGTTTGTCCTGGAGCTGGGGGACTCTACACCGATAAACTCATCTTT.

V and J are TRDV2 and TRDJ2, with D hard to call. CDR1 and CDR2 (germline): GEAIGNYY, EKD. The CDR3 extends over 14 amino acids. V was clipped by 3 bases and J by 4 bases, with 11 bases between them. CDR3 bases: TGTGCCTGTGACCCACCTGAAAGGACAGCACAACTCTTCTTT. Translation: CACDPPERTAQLFF.

This clone was found a few times. The chain is built from TRDV3 and TRDJ1; 9 bases are shared with TRDD3. Germline loops: CDR1 TVYSNPD, CDR2 GDNSRS (reference sequence). The CDR3 runs to 16 residues. V gave up 3 bases and J gave up 1 base; unmatched junction bases: 12. CDR3 nucleotide sequence: TGTGCCTTCCCTACGTACTGGGGGACCTTCACCGATAAACTCATCTTT. Translated, it gives CAFPTYWGTFTDKLIF.

This clone was picked up a small number of times. V gene TRDV1 combines with J gene TRDJ1; D is uncertain. Germline CDR1 and CDR2: TSWWSYY and QGS. The ends were cut back, 0 bases at V and 10 bases at J, with 15 bases in the middle. CDR3 size: 14 residues. The CDR3 here is CALGELGPNSGLIF. Here the CDR3 DNA reads TGTGCTCTTGGGGAACTAGGCCCGAATTCGGGACTCATCTTT.

The chain combines TRAV29/DV5 with TRDJ1, with 8 bases that match TRDD3. CDR1 NSMFDY and CDR2 ISSIKDK come from the germline V gene. J gave up 8 bases and V 0 bases, and 6 bases lay outside the gene matches. The CDR3 spans 13 residues. The DNA for the CDR3 is TGTGCAGCAAGCGGGGACTGGGGGTTAAAACTCATCTTT. It is translated as CAASGDWGLKLIF.

The J gene is TRDJ2, the V gene TRDV2; 7 bases agree with TRDD3. V lost 4 bases and J lost 2; bases outside the gene matches: 9. From germline, CDR1 is GEAIGNYY and CDR2 EKD. The CDR3 runs to 16 residues. The CDR3 bases are TGTGCCTGTGATGTTTTGGGGGACCCCTTGACAGCACAACTCTTCTTT. Its translation: CACDVLGDPLTAQLFF.

The chain uses TRDV1 and TRDJ1; D gene uncertain. The V and J ends lost 4 bases and 4 bases respectively, with 28 bases between them. Germline assignment: CDR1 TSWWSYY and CDR2 QGS. The CDR3 covers 19 residues. CDR3 nucleotides: TGTGCTCTTGGGGCCGAGGATCCCCCCGAAGGGCTGATGGACGATAAACTCATCTTT. It translates to CALGAEDPPEGLMDDKLIF.

The chain couples TRDV2 to TRDJ3, with TRDD3 matching 8 bases. This CDR3 spans 19 amino acids. From germline, CDR1 is GEAIGNYY and CDR2 EKD. With V trimmed by 2 bases and J by 0 bases, 8 bases remained unmatched. For the CDR3, the DNA is TGTGCCTGTGACATCGCTGGGGGAGGGAACTCCTGGGACACCCGACAGATGTTTTTC. Encoded protein: CACDIAGGGNSWDTRQMFF.

This clone turned up a few times. V is TRDV2 and J is TRDJ3; D might be TRDD3 (6 bases). The CDR3 runs 19 residues. V was trimmed by 0 bases and J by 1 base, leaving 15 bases between them. Per the germline V gene, CDR1 is GEAIGNYY and CDR2 is EKD. This CDR3 reads CACDTRLGLSSWDTRQMFF. CDR3 in DNA: TGTGCCTGTGACACCCGGCTGGGGCTCTCGTCCTGGGACACCCGACAGATGTTTTTC.

This clone has only one observation. This sequence joins TRDV2 and TRDJ3; maybe TRDD3 (6 bases). Germline assignment: CDR1 GEAIGNYY and CDR2 EKD. The ends were cut back, 0 bases at V and 0 bases at J, with 11 bases in the middle. CDR3 size: 18 residues. In DNA, the CDR3 is TGTGCCTGTGACACCGGCTGGGATAGCTCCTGGGACACCCGACAGATGTTTTTC. Residues: CACDTGWDSSWDTRQMFF.

V is TRDV3 and J is TRDJ1; 9 bases agree with TRDD3. V shed 4 bases and J 6 bases; nucleotides not matched to a gene: 15. The CDR3 totals 15 residues. CDR1 and CDR2 from the germline V gene are TVYSNPD and GDNSRS (reference sequence). CDR3 sequence (DNA): TGTGCCTCGTTTATCTTACTCGGGGATACGTATAAACTCATCTTT. Amino acid sequence: CASFILLGDTYKLIF.

Here the CDR3 reads CALGEVSSLGDTPNTDKLIF. CDR3 coding DNA: TGTGCTCTTGGGGAAGTCTCATCACTGGGGGATACGCCTAACACCGATAAACTCATCTTT. The gene calls are TRDV1 and TRDJ1; TRDD3 agrees at 13 bases. CDR1 and CDR2 from the germline V gene are TSWWSYY and QGS. This CDR3 comprises 20 residues. The V and J ends lost 2 bases and 0 bases, in that order; junction bases with no gene match: 12.